This T cell receptor beta chain was recorded in a study of monozygotic twins with inflammatory bowel disease. Findings and limits, study-wide: Fewer shared clonotypes with others were found in IBD patients than in healthy twins, especially with disease activity.

Each TCR library used 3500 ng of total RNA. TCRdb reprocessed the 5' RACE reads and reports one entry per CDR3 protein, with no DNA. The sample includes about 160,000 distinct CDR3 sequences. This CDR3 region has 14 residues. Germline V gene sequence: CDR1 DFQATT, CDR2 SNEGSKA (reference sequence). Note on this clonotype: Its antigen remains unknown.

Sequencing used blood. The sequence derives from a human donor with ulcerative colitis or Crohn's disease, or a healthy co-twin of an affected twin (not recorded which). The rearrangement uses TRBV20-1 and TRBJ2-7; as DNA is missing, the TRBD1 call by TCRdb cannot be tested. The CDR3 loop is CSALISGQNHEQYF.